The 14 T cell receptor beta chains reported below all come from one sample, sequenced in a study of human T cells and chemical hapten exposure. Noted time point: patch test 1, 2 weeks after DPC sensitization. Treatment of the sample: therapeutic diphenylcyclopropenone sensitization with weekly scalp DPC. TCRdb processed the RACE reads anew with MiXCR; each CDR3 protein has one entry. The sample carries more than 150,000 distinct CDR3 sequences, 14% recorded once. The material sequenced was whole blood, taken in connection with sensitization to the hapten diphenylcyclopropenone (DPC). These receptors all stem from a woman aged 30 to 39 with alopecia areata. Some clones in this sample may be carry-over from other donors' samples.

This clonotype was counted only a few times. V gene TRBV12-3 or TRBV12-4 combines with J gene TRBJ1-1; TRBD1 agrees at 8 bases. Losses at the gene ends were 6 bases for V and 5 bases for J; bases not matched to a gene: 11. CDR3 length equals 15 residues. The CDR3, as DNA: TGTGCCAGCAGAACGACCGGACAGGGAAGGACTGAAGCTTTCTTT. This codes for CASRTTGQGRTEAFF.

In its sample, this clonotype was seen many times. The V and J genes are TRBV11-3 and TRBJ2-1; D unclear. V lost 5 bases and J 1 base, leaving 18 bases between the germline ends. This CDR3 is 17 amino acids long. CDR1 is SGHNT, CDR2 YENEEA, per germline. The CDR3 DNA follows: TGTGCCAGCAGCCCCCCGGCCAGTGCTCCATCCTACAATGAGCAGTTCTTC. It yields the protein CASSPPASAPSYNEQFF. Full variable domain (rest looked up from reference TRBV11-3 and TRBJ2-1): EAGVVQSPRYKIIEKKQPVAFWCNPISGHNTLYWYLQNLGQGPELLIRYENEEAVDDSQLPKDRFSAERLKGVDSTLKIQPAELGDSAVYLCASSPPASAPSYNEQFFGPGTRLTVL.

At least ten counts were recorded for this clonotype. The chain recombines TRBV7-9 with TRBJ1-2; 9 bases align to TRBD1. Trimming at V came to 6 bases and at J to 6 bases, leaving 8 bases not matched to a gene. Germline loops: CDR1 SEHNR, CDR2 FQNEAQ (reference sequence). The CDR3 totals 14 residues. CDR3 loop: CASRPRTGEDGYTF. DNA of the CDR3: TGTGCCAGCAGACCCCGGACAGGGGAGGATGGCTACACCTTC.

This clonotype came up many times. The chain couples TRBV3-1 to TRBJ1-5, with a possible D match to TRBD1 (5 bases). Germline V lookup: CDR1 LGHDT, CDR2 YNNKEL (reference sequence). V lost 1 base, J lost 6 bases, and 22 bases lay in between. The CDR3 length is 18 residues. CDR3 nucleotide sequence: TGTGCCAGCAGCCAAGTGTCGACGAGCAGGGTCAATTGTCAGCCCCAGCATTTT. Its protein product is CASSQVSTSRVNCQPQHF.

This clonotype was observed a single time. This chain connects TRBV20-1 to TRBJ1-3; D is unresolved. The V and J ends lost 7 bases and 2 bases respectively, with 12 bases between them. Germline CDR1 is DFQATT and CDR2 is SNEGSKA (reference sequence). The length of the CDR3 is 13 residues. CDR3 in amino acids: CSGRAAAGNTIYF. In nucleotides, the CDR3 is TGCAGTGGGAGAGCGGCGGCTGGAAACACCATATATTTT.

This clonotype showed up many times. The DNA for the CDR3 is TGTGCCTGGAGTGGGATTGGGAATTCACCCCTCCACTTT. This gives the protein CAWSGIGNSPLHF. V gene TRBV30 combines with J gene TRBJ1-6; D uncertain. The germline CDR1 and CDR2 sequences are GTSNPN and SVGIG (reference sequence). CDR3 size: 13 residues. The ends were cut back, 1 base at V and 7 bases at J, with 8 bases in the middle.

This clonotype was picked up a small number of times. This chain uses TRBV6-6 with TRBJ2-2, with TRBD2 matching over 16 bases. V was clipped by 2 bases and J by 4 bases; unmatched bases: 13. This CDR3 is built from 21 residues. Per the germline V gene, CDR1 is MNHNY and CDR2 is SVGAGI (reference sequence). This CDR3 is CASSYETPGLAGGPGTGELFF. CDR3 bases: TGTGCCAGCAGTTACGAGACTCCGGGACTAGCGGGAGGGCCGGGCACCGGGGAGCTGTTTTTT.

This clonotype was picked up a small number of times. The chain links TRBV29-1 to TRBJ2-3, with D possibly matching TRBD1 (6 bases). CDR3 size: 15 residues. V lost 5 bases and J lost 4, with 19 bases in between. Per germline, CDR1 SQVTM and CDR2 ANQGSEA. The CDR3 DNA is TGCAGCGTTTATGGCTTAAAGCAGGGGTCAGATACGCAGTATTTT. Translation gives CSVYGLKQGSDTQYF.

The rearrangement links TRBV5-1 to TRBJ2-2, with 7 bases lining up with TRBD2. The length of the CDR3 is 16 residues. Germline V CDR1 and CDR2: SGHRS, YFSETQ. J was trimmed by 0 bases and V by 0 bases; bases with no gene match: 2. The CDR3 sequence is CASSLAAGANTGELFF. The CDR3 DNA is TGCGCCAGCAGCTTGGCTGCGGGAGCGAACACCGGGGAGCTGTTTTTT.

The CDR3 protein is CSVVPRDQSSGNTIYF. CDR3 DNA: TGCAGCGTTGTCCCCCGGGACCAAAGCTCTGGAAACACCATATATTTT. This rearrangement joins TRBV29-1 to TRBJ1-3; D is possibly TRBD1 (5 bases). Germline-derived CDR1 and CDR2 are SQVTM and ANQGSEA. V was trimmed by 4 bases and J by 0 bases, leaving 16 bases between them. CDR3 size: 16 residues.

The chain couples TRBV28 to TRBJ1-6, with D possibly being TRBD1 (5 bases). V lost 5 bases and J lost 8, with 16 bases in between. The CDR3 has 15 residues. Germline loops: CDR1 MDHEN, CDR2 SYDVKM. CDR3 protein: CASSPGLLGDSPLHF. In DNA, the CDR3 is TGTGCCAGCAGTCCGGGACTCCTTGGCGATTCACCCCTCCACTTT.

CDR3 nucleotide sequence: TGCAGTGCTAGTGCGGGAGGGCCGAAAAATGAGCAGTTCTTC. It codes for CSASAGGPKNEQFF. The V and J genes are TRBV20-1 and TRBJ2-1; 9 bases agree with TRBD2. The CDR3 runs to 14 residues. Germline CDR1 reads DFQATT; CDR2 reads SNEGSKA (reference sequence). The V segment lost 3 bases and the J segment 7 bases; nucleotides outside the gene matches: 7.

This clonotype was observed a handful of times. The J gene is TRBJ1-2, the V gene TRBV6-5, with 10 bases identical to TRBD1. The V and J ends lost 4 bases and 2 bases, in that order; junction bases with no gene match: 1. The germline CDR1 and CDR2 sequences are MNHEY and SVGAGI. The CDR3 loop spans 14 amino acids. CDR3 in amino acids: CASSWDRGNYGYTF. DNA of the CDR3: TGTGCCAGCAGTTGGGACAGGGGAAACTATGGCTACACCTTC.

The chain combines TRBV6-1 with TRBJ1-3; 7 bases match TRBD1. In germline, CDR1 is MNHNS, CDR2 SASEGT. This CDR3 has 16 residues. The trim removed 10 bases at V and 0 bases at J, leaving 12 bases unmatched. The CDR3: CATERGGTSSGNTIYF. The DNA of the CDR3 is TGTGCCACCGAACGAGGGGGCACCAGCTCTGGAAACACCATATATTTT.